This is a list of T cell receptor beta chains from one sample in a study of read filtering for tumor transcriptome and immune sequencing. Each CDR3 protein is one row after TCRdb ran MiXCR on the reads. The data contain roughly 25,000 distinct CDR3 sequences, under 15% of them seen just once; the ten biggest clones take up roughly 44%. Specimen: a population of CD138-negative cells sorted from bone marrow. All receptors come from a donor at least 40 years old with multiple myeloma. CDR3s include the opening cysteine and the closing phenylalanine or tryptophan. The D gene is left open where the match is weak. A clone size is listed for some rows: how often the clone was seen (once, few, many), or a class if it is expanded.

v_call,d_call,clone_size,j_call,cdr3_nt,cdr3_aa
TRBV18,TRBD1,many,TRBJ1-2,TGTGCCAGCTCACCCTCGAGGACAGGGGATGGCTACACCTTC,CASSPSRTGDGYTF
TRBV20-1,-,many,TRBJ2-2,TGCAGTGCTAGAGAGGGAGCGGGCGGGGAGCTGTTTTTT,CSAREGAGGELFF
TRBV3-1,TRBD1,many,TRBJ1-2,TGTGCCAGCAGCCGGGAACAGGGGATCGGGGGCTACACCTTC,CASSREQGIGGYTF
TRBV5-1,TRBD1,many,TRBJ1-3,TGCGCCAGCAGCCGCGAATCGGGACAGCATGGAAACACCATATATTTT,CASSRESGQHGNTIYF
TRBV7-8,TRBD1,many,TRBJ2-3,TGTGCCAGCAGCCACCGACAGGGGAAGGAGTATATAGATACGCAGTATTTT,CASSHRQGKEYIDTQYF
TRBV28,-,many,TRBJ1-2,TGTGCCAGCAGTTTATGGGCGGACTATGGCTACACCTTC,CASSLWADYGYTF
TRBV27,TRBD2,few,TRBJ2-7,TGTGCCAGCAGTTTAATGGGACTAGCGGGAGACGAGCAGTACTTC,CASSLMGLAGDEQYF
TRBV20-1,-,many,TRBJ1-1,TGCAGCGAACAGACGAGATGGGACACTGAAGCTTTCTTT,CSEQTRWDTEAFF
TRBV30,-,many,TRBJ1-2,TGTGCCTGGAGGAGGACAGCTAACTATGGCTACACCTTC,CAWRRTANYGYTF
TRBV29-1,TRBD1,many,TRBJ1-2,TGCAGCGTTATATTGAAGAGACAGGGGACCCTTTCCATTTACACCTTC,CSVILKRQGTLSIYTF
TRBV4-1,-,-,TRBJ1-5,TGCGCCATCAGCCAAGATCAGGCAGGGTTACTCAATCAGCCCCAGCATTTT,CAISQDQAGLLNQPQHF
TRBV2,-,many,TRBJ1-5,TGTGCCAGCAGTGAGTGGTCAAAACAGCCCCAGCATTTT,CASSEWSKQPQHF
TRBV28,-,-,TRBJ1-4,TGTGCCAGCAGTCAAGCCTTATCGACGGCGGAACTGTTTTTT,CASSQALSTAELFF
TRBV3-1,-,once,TRBJ2-2,TGTGCCGGCAGCCTTTCCGGGATCGACACCGGGGTGCTGTTTTTT,CAGSLSGIDTGVLFF
TRBV6-2/TRBV6-3,-,many,TRBJ2-1,TGTGCCAGCAGTCTCGGACCGACCGAAGGTTCCAATGAGCAGTTCTTC,CASSLGPTEGSNEQFF
TRBV7-9,-,many,TRBJ1-5,TGTGCCAGCAGCCATCCCGCCAGGGGCGGAGGCAATCAGCCCCAGCATTTT,CASSHPARGGGNQPQHF
TRBV5-4,TRBD1,many,TRBJ2-1,TGTGCCAGCAGGCAGGACAGGGGTACCTACAATGAGCAGTCCTTC,CASRQDRGTYNEQSF
TRBV28,-,many,TRBJ2-4,TGTGCCAGCAGTTCCTTTAGCGGGCTGGGGGCTATTCAGTACTTC,CASSSFSGLGAIQYF
TRBV20-1,TRBD2,many,TRBJ2-1,TGCAGTCCCTACCCAGCAGCGGGAGCTGTCTACAATGAGCAGTTCTTC,CSPYPAAGAVYNEQFF
TRBV29-1,-,many,TRBJ2-3,TGCAGCGTCGTAAAGGGGACAGATACGCAGTATTTT,CSVVKGTDTQYF
TRBV28,TRBD1,many,TRBJ2-1,TGTGCCAGCAGATCGGGACAGACCTTCAATGAGCAGTTCTTC,CASRSGQTFNEQFF
TRBV6-1,TRBD2,many,TRBJ2-1,TGTGCCAGTTATACCGGGACTAGCATAAATGAGCAGTTCTTC,CASYTGTSINEQFF
TRBV29-1,TRBD2,many,TRBJ2-3,TGCAGCGCCGAGCGGGAGTGGGGAGATACGCAGTATTTT,CSAEREWGDTQYF
TRBV6-2/TRBV6-3,-,many,TRBJ2-4,TGTGCCACCACACTGTGGGGGGACAACAAAAACATTCAGTACTTC,CATTLWGDNKNIQYF
TRBV7-9,-,-,TRBJ2-3,TGTGCCAGCAGCTTAGTATGGGGGACTCTCTTCACAGATACGCAGTATTTT,CASSLVWGTLFTDTQYF
TRBV19,-,-,TRBJ1-1,TGTGCCAGTAGTGTGGGAATGAACACTGAAGCTTTCTTT,CASSVGMNTEAFF
TRBV20-1,TRBD2,many,TRBJ2-1,TGCAGTGCTAGTAGCAGCGGGAGGAGCAATGAGCAGTTCTTC,CSASSSGRSNEQFF
TRBV25-1,-,many,TRBJ2-1,TGTGCCAGCAGTGAAGTCAGCTTGAGTGAGCAGTTCTTC,CASSEVSLSEQFF
TRBV18,-,many,TRBJ2-7,TGTGCCAGCTCACCAGGCGAGTACGAGCAGTACTTC,CASSPGEYEQYF
TRBV5-1,TRBD1,many,TRBJ1-5,TGCGCCAGCAGCTTGGACAGGGGGCAAGATCAGCCCCAGCATTTT,CASSLDRGQDQPQHF
TRBV7-9,-,many,TRBJ1-4,TGTGCCAGCAGCTTACGACAGAATGAAAAACTGTTTTTT,CASSLRQNEKLFF
TRBV7-2,TRBD2,many,TRBJ2-5,TGTGCCAGCAGCGGAAGCGGGAGGTTTCTAGAGACCCAGTACTTC,CASSGSGRFLETQYF
TRBV20-1,-,many,TRBJ2-7,TGCAGTGCTCCGACCCTCTACGAGCAGTACTTC,CSAPTLYEQYF
TRBV5-4,TRBD2,many,TRBJ2-5,TGTGCCAGCAGCACGAAGACTAGCGGCAGTGGGGTAGAGACCCAGTACTTC,CASSTKTSGSGVETQYF
TRBV18,TRBD2,many,TRBJ2-1,TGTGCCAGCTCAACGACTAGCGGGGACTACAATGAGCAGTTCTTC,CASSTTSGDYNEQFF
TRBV2,-,many,TRBJ2-1,TGTGCCAGCATAGGTACTAGCCGCAACAATGAGCAGTTCTTC,CASIGTSRNNEQFF
TRBV14,-,few,TRBJ2-2,TGTGCCAGCAGCCAAGTTTGGGCAGGTTCAGTAGACGGGGAGCTGTTTTTT,CASSQVWAGSVDGELFF
TRBV7-9,TRBD1,many,TRBJ1-2,TGTGCCAGCAGCCAGACAGGGAGTTACTATGGCTACACCTTC,CASSQTGSYYGYTF
TRBV7-2,-,few,TRBJ2-3,TGTGCCAGCAGCTTAGGACTGGTCACAGATACGCAGTATTTT,CASSLGLVTDTQYF
TRBV2,-,many,TRBJ2-6,TGTGCCAGCAGTGTGTCCTCTGGGGCCAACGTCCTGACTTTC,CASSVSSGANVLTF
TRBV27,-,many,TRBJ2-5,TGTGCCAGCAGCAGAGGGAGTGTTGTGGAGACCCAGTACTTC,CASSRGSVVETQYF
TRBV5-8,TRBD1,-,TRBJ2-1,TGTGCCAGCAGCCGCCGACAGGGTCTGAATGAGCAGTTCTTC,CASSRRQGLNEQFF
TRBV30,TRBD2,many,TRBJ2-3,TGTGCCTGGACGGGACTAGCGGGAGCGGATACGCAGTATTTT,CAWTGLAGADTQYF
TRBV11-2,-,many,TRBJ1-1,TGTGCCAGCAGCGCGGATATGAACACTGAAGCTTTCTTT,CASSADMNTEAFF
TRBV20-1,-,many,TRBJ1-4,TGCAGTCAACGATCGGGATATAATGAAAAACTGTTTTTT,CSQRSGYNEKLFF
TRBV6-5,TRBD2,many,TRBJ2-3,TGTGCCAGCTCTCAAATTAGCGGGAGCCGTTCCACTAGAGGACGCGATACGCAGTATTTT,CASSQISGSRSTRGRDTQYF
TRBV5-4,-,many,TRBJ1-2,TGTGCCAGCAGCGCCGACAGACTCGCTAACTATGGCTACACCTTC,CASSADRLANYGYTF
TRBV10-3,TRBD2,many,TRBJ2-1,TGTGCCATCAGTGACCTGATGGGGAGGGCGAATGAGCAGTTCTTC,CAISDLMGRANEQFF